A selection of T cell receptor beta chains follows, all from one sample in a study of molecular identifiers for immune sequencing clone quantification. In TCRdb, the PCR reads were re-called with MiXCR into one record per CDR3 protein. In the table there are around 89,000 distinct CDR3 sequences, around 20% of which are singletons. The sequenced material came from naive CD8+ T cells from blood, with Jurkat cell RNA spiked in. The receptors come from a human donor in good health. Some libraries in this study had Jurkat cell RNA spiked in. Each CDR3 is given with its conserved first and last residue.

TRBV3-1	TRBJ2-7	CASSHLTGDYEQYF
TRBV20-1	TRBJ2-3	CSARDPGERTQYF
TRBV6-5	TRBJ2-3	CASSYEGGTDTQYF
TRBV29-1	TRBJ2-1	CSVRRNSGTLYNEQFF
TRBV5-1	TRBJ2-7	CASSLGQANPYEQYF
TRBV27	TRBJ1-5	CASGPSIQPQHF
TRBV29-1	TRBJ2-3	CSYLILTDTQYF
TRBV12-3/TRBV12-4	TRBJ1-1	CASRGGLPEAFF
TRBV19	TRBJ2-1	CASSRIAGGNEQFF
TRBV29-1	TRBJ2-1	CSADSPLYNEQFF
TRBV5-6	TRBJ2-7	CASSLEYHTYEQYF
TRBV29-1	TRBJ2-3	CSAVGEGGSDTQYF
TRBV7-9	TRBJ1-4	CASSSERALPEKLFF
TRBV6-5	TRBJ2-1	CASSYSEGSPYNEQFF
TRBV11-2	TRBJ2-3	CASSLGEGLSGDTQYF
TRBV7-7	TRBJ2-5	CASSPYGGGIVGTQYF
TRBV27	TRBJ2-3	CASSTGTSRADTQYF
TRBV6-2/TRBV6-3	TRBJ2-1	CASSWSPASYNEQFF
TRBV24-1	TRBJ1-2	CATSGVSARQGYSGYTF
TRBV7-8	TRBJ1-1	CASSFGLAGNTEAFF
TRBV20-1	TRBJ1-1	CSARDAGVAQLMNTEAFF
TRBV28	TRBJ1-6	CASRPTGTSNSPLHF
TRBV9	TRBJ1-6	CASSVNSNYNSPLHF
TRBV6-1	TRBJ2-7	CASSGTKSGTYEQYF
TRBV12-3/TRBV12-4	TRBJ2-5	CASSLFYGLAPNETQYF
TRBV4-3	TRBJ2-1	CASSHGILAGINEQFF
TRBV23-1	TRBJ2-5	CATHKKPTSGSIGGTQYF
TRBV19	TRBJ1-5	CASATGVGQPQHF
TRBV6-6	TRBJ2-1	CASSNGENNEQFF
TRBV12-3/TRBV12-4	TRBJ2-3	CASSLSQDWRELTDTQYF
TRBV28	TRBJ2-1	CASAKLAENDQFF
TRBV4-1	TRBJ2-2	CASSQFLQYTGELFF
TRBV12-3/TRBV12-4	TRBJ2-3	CASSLAPDTDTQYF
TRBV7-9	TRBJ1-1	CASFWGGNTEAFF
TRBV12-3/TRBV12-4	TRBJ2-3	CASSLEAGSSTDTQYF
TRBV29-1	TRBJ2-7	CSVQASPGLATYEQYF
TRBV12-3/TRBV12-4	TRBJ2-2	CASSPYGTGEVGELFF
TRBV6-5	TRBJ2-5	CASSYHQGFQETQCF
TRBV28	TRBJ2-5	CASSSPTGGAPWETQYF
TRBV27	TRBJ1-4	CASSLMAAGNEKLFF
TRBV7-6	TRBJ1-4	CASSLAPTDEKLFF
TRBV6-5	TRBJ2-3	CASSYGYGTDTQYF
TRBV20-1	TRBJ2-7	CSARPDRAAYEQYF
TRBV7-9	TRBJ2-2	CASSLLGGELFF
TRBV5-4	TRBJ2-1	CASSLGQGVRNEQFF
TRBV19	TRBJ2-5	CASMGTGMVETQYF
TRBV27	TRBJ2-7	CASSSGYFSYEQYF
TRBV7-6	TRBJ2-3	CASSLVGAADTQYF
TRBV3-1	TRBJ1-4	CASSIRQGVTNEKLFF
TRBV3-1	TRBJ1-6	CASSPPWGNSPLHF
TRBV4-1	TRBJ1-5	CASSQDTGYQPQHF
TRBV2	TRBJ2-3	CASRVIWGGTDTQYF
TRBV30	TRBJ1-3	CAWSEGSGNTIYF
TRBV12-5	TRBJ2-4	CASGLRTGIAKNIQYF
TRBV3-1	TRBJ2-7	CASSQGIGHRIYGQYF
TRBV30	TRBJ1-2	CAWTSWAHYGYTF
TRBV12-3/TRBV12-4	TRBJ2-5	CASSLKQGQETQYF
TRBV6-5	TRBJ2-3	CASSVYPREIDTQYF
TRBV19	TRBJ1-5	CASRGGLYSNQPQHF